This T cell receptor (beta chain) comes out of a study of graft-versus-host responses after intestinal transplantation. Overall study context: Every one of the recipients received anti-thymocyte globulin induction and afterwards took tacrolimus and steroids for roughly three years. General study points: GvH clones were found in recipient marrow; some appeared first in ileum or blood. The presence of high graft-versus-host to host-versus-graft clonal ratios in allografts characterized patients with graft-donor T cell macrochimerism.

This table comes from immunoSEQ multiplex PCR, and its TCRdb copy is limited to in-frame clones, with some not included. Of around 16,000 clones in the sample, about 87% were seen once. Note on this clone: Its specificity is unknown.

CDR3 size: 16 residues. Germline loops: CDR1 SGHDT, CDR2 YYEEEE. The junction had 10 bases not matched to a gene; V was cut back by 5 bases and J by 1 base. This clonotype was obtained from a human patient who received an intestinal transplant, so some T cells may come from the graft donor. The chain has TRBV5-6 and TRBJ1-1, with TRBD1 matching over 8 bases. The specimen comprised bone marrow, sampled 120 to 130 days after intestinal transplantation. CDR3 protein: CASRAAQGGPNTEAFF. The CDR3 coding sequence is TGTGCCAGCAGAGCGGCACAGGGGGGACCGAACACTGAAGCTTTCTTT.